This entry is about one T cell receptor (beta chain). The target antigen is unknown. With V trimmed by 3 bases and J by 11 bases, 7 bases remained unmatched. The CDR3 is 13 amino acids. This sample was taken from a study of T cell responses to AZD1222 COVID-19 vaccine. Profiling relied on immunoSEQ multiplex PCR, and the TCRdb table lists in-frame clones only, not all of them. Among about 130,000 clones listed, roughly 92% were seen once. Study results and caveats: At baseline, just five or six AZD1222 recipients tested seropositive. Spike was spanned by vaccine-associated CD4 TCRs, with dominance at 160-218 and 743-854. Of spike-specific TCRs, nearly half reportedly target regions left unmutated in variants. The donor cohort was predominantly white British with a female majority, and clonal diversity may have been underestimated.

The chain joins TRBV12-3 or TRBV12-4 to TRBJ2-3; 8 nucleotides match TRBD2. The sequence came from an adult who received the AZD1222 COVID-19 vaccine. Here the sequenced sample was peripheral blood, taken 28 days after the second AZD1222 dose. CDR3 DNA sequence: TGTGCCAGCAGTTTCCGGCCGGGACTAGGGCAGTATTTT. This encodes CASSFRPGLGQYF.